What follows are 17 T cell receptor beta chains derived from one specimen sequenced in a study of CD8 T cells in ankylosing spondylitis (dated by TCRdb to about 2017). What the work shows at the level of the full study, not this receptor alone: Blood from ankylosing spondylitis patients appeared to be characterized by a TCR beta motif composed of eight highly homologous amino acid variants.

Their specific antigens are unknown. Libraries were prepared through 5' RACE. Sequenced on an Illumina HiSeq 2500. TCRdb applied fastp at Q25 and MiXCR to the public reads, then kept only in-frame beta chains. Rows merge per CDR3 protein into single entries with the most common DNA and genes. The sample table contains 700,000 or so distinct CDR3 sequences; only one count was recorded for around 20% of them. The leading ten clones occupy over 15% of the sample. The sample was blood, either unsorted or a sorted T cell fraction (not recorded which). These receptors came from a male donor with ankylosing spondylitis.

This rearrangement joins TRBV11-1 to TRBJ1-6; 8 bases line up with TRBD1. Per germline, CDR1 SGHAT and CDR2 FQDESV (reference sequence). V shed 1 base, J shed 2 bases, and the junction held 13 bases outside the gene matches. The CDR3 totals 20 residues. The chain's CDR3 is CASSLGLRGQADPYNSPLHF. The CDR3, as DNA: TGTGCCAGCAGCTTAGGACTACGGGGACAGGCGGACCCCTATAATTCACCCCTCCACTTT.

This rearrangement joins TRBV28 to TRBJ2-1; 12 positions match TRBD2. Germline V CDR1 and CDR2: MDHEN, SYDVKM. V was clipped by 5 bases and J by 3 bases; unmatched bases: 5. CDR3 size: 16 residues. In nucleotides, the CDR3 is TGTGCCAGCAGTGGGACTAGCGGGCCCTACTACAATGAGCAGTTCTTC. Its protein product is CASSGTSGPYYNEQFF.

This clonotype has a handful of counts. This sequence joins TRBV28 and TRBJ1-1; D call uncertain. V gave up 3 bases and J gave up 3 bases, with 17 bases separating them. CDR3 size: 16 residues. Germline loops: CDR1 MDHEN, CDR2 SYDVKM. The CDR3: CASSFRLSLGDTEAFF. The CDR3 DNA sequence: TGTGCCAGCAGTTTCCGGCTCTCGCTGGGTGACACTGAAGCTTTCTTT.

In DNA, the CDR3 is TGTGCCAGCAGTGAACGGGACGGCAATCAGCCCCAGCATTTT. Translating it yields CASSERDGNQPQHF. The V gene is TRBV6-1, the J gene TRBJ1-5; weak D call: TRBD1 (5 bases). The V gene lost 2 bases and the J gene lost 2 bases, with 7 bases spanning the gap. This CDR3 has 14 amino acids. Germline values: CDR1 MNHNS, CDR2 SASEGT.

The chain is built from TRBV18 and TRBJ2-1; 15 bases are a match to TRBD2. The V segment lost 1 base and the J segment 15 bases; nucleotides outside the gene matches: 4. Germline assignment: CDR1 KGHSH and CDR2 LQKENI. The CDR3 covers 14 residues. The CDR3 bases are TGTGCCAGCTCACCACGGACTAGCGGGGGGGCCGCGTTCTTC. It yields the protein CASSPRTSGGAAFF.

The table lists this clonotype with a few counts. The V call is TRBV7-2, the J call TRBJ1-1, with 8 bases that match TRBD1. Germline V gene sequence: CDR1 SGHTA, CDR2 FQGNSA. V trimming: 4 bases; J trimming: 3 bases; junction bases outside the gene matches: 4. CDR3 length: 14 residues. CDR3 bases: TGTGCCAGCAGCTGGACAGGGTTCGACACTGAAGCTTTCTTT. Its protein is CASSWTGFDTEAFF.

The V gene is TRBV28, the J gene TRBJ2-1; 14 nucleotides agree with TRBD2. The germline V gene has CDR1 MDHEN and CDR2 SYDVKM. This CDR3 is 16 amino acids long. The J segment lost 6 bases and the V segment lost 2 bases, leaving 3 bases of the junction unmatched. The CDR3 is CASSLAGTSGSNEQFF. CDR3 nucleotide sequence: TGTGCCAGCAGTTTAGCCGGGACTAGCGGGAGCAATGAGCAGTTCTTC.

This clonotype has only a few counts. This chain uses TRBV12-3 or TRBV12-4 with TRBJ2-2; tentatively, D is TRBD1 (6 bases). Trimming cost V 6 bases and J 8 bases, with 13 bases left between them. The CDR3 totals 13 residues. The CDR3 loop is CASRRAGQGELFF. As DNA, the CDR3 is TGTGCCAGCAGACGAGCCGGACAGGGGGAGCTGTTTTTT.

This clonotype occurred a few times. V gene TRBV21-1 combines with J gene TRBJ2-1. TRBV21-1 represents a pseudogene. CDR3 length equals 12 residues. CDR3 nucleotides: TGTGCCAGCAGCGCCCCCCACAATGAGCAGTTCTTC. The encoded protein is CASSAPHNEQFF.

The rearrangement uses TRBV6-5 and TRBJ1-2, with 7 bases that match TRBD1. The CDR3 covers 13 residues. The trim removed 0 bases at V and 8 bases at J, leaving 3 bases unmatched. Germline V gene data show CDR1 as MNHEY and CDR2 as SVGAGI. As DNA, the CDR3 is TGTGCCAGCAGTTACTCGGGACAGCAGGGCTACACCTTC. Its protein product is CASSYSGQQGYTF.

In this sample, this clonotype turned up a few times. V gene TRBV7-8 combines with J gene TRBJ2-3; possibly TRBD1 for D (6 bases). Deletions cut 2 bases from V and 6 bases from J, with 18 bases between. This CDR3 contains 16 residues. Germline V CDR1 and CDR2: SGHVS, FQNEAQ. The DNA of the CDR3 is TGTGCCAGCAGCTTAACCCAGGATATCACAGGGGATACGCAGTATTTT. Translating gives CASSLTQDITGDTQYF.

The chain uses TRBV25-1 and TRBJ2-7; D might be TRBD1 (6 bases). Germline CDR1 reads MGHDK; CDR2 reads SYGVNS. The CDR3 totals 15 residues. Trimming took 6 bases from V and 0 from J, leaving 15 bases between them. CDR3 amino acids: CASSGSRGYSYEQYF. CDR3 DNA sequence: TGTGCCAGCAGCGGTTCCAGGGGCTACTCCTACGAGCAGTACTTC.

The chain has TRBV2 and TRBJ2-1; 8 bases agree with TRBD2. Germline V gene lookup returns CDR1 SNHLY and CDR2 FYNNEI. V gave up 6 bases and J gave up 5 bases; unmatched junction bases: 9. The CDR3 contains 15 residues. The CDR3 nucleotides read TGTGCCAGCAGGAAGGTGGCGGGGGGTAACAATGAGCAGTTCTTC. This codes for CASRKVAGGNNEQFF.

V is TRBV30 and J is TRBJ2-1; 8 bases line up with TRBD1. Germline-derived CDR1 and CDR2 are GTSNPN and SVGIG (reference sequence). The CDR3 contains 16 residues. V shed 3 bases and J 0 bases; nucleotides not matched to a gene: 7. CDR3 in DNA: TGTGCCTGGAGGATTGGGACAGGAGGCTCCTACAATGAGCAGTTCTTC. It translates to CAWRIGTGGSYNEQFF.

A few counts support this clonotype. The chain carries TRBV4-1 and TRBJ1-6; D is ambiguous. V lost 4 bases to trimming and J lost 6 bases, with 7 bases between them. The length of the CDR3 is 13 residues. The germline V gene encodes CDR1 MGHRA and CDR2 YSYEKL. CDR3 loop: CASSRGFNSPLHF. In DNA, the CDR3 is TGCGCCAGCAGCCGAGGATTTAATTCACCCCTCCACTTT.

The chain joins TRBV20-1 to TRBJ2-1; D gene uncertain. Germline lookup yields CDR1 DFQATT and CDR2 SNEGSKA (reference sequence). The CDR3 spans 15 residues. V was clipped by 3 bases and J by 0 bases, with 12 bases between them. The CDR3 spells CSARMTQSSYNEQFF. The CDR3 nucleotides are TGCAGTGCTAGGATGACTCAGAGCTCCTACAATGAGCAGTTCTTC.

This clonotype was recorded a few times. The chain links TRBV29-1 to TRBJ1-1, with D perhaps TRBD1 (5 bases). Germline lookup yields CDR1 SQVTM and CDR2 ANQGSEA. CDR3 length: 11 residues. V lost 2 bases to trimming and J lost 11 bases, with 12 bases between them. This CDR3 reads CSVEQGTKAFF. The CDR3 DNA reads TGCAGCGTTGAACAGGGTACAAAGGCTTTCTTT.